The T cell receptor beta chain under discussion was sequenced for a study of beta chain features in type 1 diabetes. Study background: Healthy donors and patients showed comparable age, gender and cell yields.

The investigators reverse transcribed all of the isolated RNA, so they sequenced expressed TCRB transcripts. Measured with immunoSEQ multiplex PCR; TCRdb has only the in-frame clones, and not every one. Of about 740,000 clones listed, 13% were seen once; the top ten hold around 0.022%. Study results and caveats: Within each of all four CD4+ subsets, Type 1 diabetes patients had TCRB CDR3s that were moderately but significantly shorter. In the patient group, naive, central memory and Treg TCRB repertoires seemed more alike than in the healthy donor group. Any HLA type influence on TCRB rearrangement was left unresolved here.

This clone was counted a few times. The antigen remains unidentified. CD4+ naive, central memory, regulatory and stem cell-like memory subsets were isolated by sorting on CD45RO/CCR7/CD25/CD127/CD95/CD27. Trimming shortened V by 6 bases and J by 11 bases, and 11 bases separated the two germline ends. This CDR3 has 10 residues. Per germline, CDR1 SNHLY and CDR2 FYNNEI. This chain connects TRBV2 to TRBJ2-7; D is unresolved. The specimen sequenced was naive CD4+ T cells from blood. This TCR was recovered from a man younger than 30 with type 1 diabetes. As DNA, the CDR3 is TGTGCCAGCAGCTTAGTTGCAAAGTACTTC. It specifies CASSLVAKYF.